Listed below are T cell receptor beta chains from one sample, sequenced in a study of cytomegalovirus exposure and HLA in healthy donors. Measured with immunoSEQ multiplex PCR; TCRdb has only the in-frame clones, and not every one. The sample carries some 150,000 clones, approximately 10% recorded once. Sequencing was carried out using PBMCs. The source is a woman aged 40 to 49 in good health and CMV-seropositive. Each CDR3 is given with its conserved first and last residue. Fields, in order: D gene, V gene, clone size, CDR3 length, J gene, CDR3 DNA, CDR3 protein. The D gene is left open where the match is weak. The size field is filled for only some rows; it gives once, few, many or a size class.

>TRBD1|TRBV19|few|18|TRBJ2-6
TGTGCCAGTAGCACCAGGACAGGTCACCTCTCTGGGGCCAACGTCCTGACTTTC
CASSTRTGHLSGANVLTF
>-|TRBV29-1|-|13|TRBJ2-2
TGCAGCGTTTCGACAGAGAGAACCGGGGAGCTGTTTTTT
CSVSTERTGELFF
>TRBD2|TRBV13|few|16|TRBJ2-5
TGTGCCAGCAGCTTCCGTCTAGCGGGGACTGGAGAGACCCAGTACTTC
CASSFRLAGTGETQYF
>TRBD1|TRBV18|few|15|TRBJ1-2
TGTGCCAGCTCACCTAACCAGGGGGATAACTATGGCTACACCTTC
CASSPNQGDNYGYTF
>TRBD1|TRBV19|-|13|TRBJ2-5
TGTGCCAGTAGTATAGGACAGGGGAAGACCCAGTACTTC
CASSIGQGKTQYF
>-|TRBV5-1|few|14|TRBJ2-7
TGCGCCAGCAGCTTGGAACAGGCCGCCTACGAGCAGTACTTC
CASSLEQAAYEQYF
>-|TRBV7-2|-|13|TRBJ1-2
TGTGCCAGCAGCCCCACTCCTAACTATGGCTACACCTTC
CASSPTPNYGYTF
>TRBD2|TRBV10-3|few|15|TRBJ2-5
TGTGCCACCCAGGATAGCGGGGCTTACAAAGAGACCCAGTACTTC
CATQDSGAYKETQYF
>TRBD1|TRBV2|-|15|TRBJ1-2
TGTGCCAGCAGTGAGCGGACAGGGCCAAACTATGGCTACACCTTC
CASSERTGPNYGYTF
>-|TRBV7-6|-|17|TRBJ2-2
TGTGCCAGCAGCCGGGTGGTGGCCAGTCCGAACACCGGGGAGCTGTTTTTT
CASSRVVASPNTGELFF
>-|TRBV5-1|few|15|TRBJ1-1
TGCGCCAGCAGCTTGGCTGTGGGGCTCGACACTGAAGCTTTCTTT
CASSLAVGLDTEAFF
>TRBD2|TRBV4-2|-|16|TRBJ2-1
TGTGCCAGCAGCCAGAATGCGGGAGACTCCTACAATGAGCAGTTCTTC
CASSQNAGDSYNEQFF
>-|TRBV7-9|-|12|TRBJ1-2
TGTGCCAGCAGCTTGAGCGTTGGGGGCTACACCTTC
CASSLSVGGYTF
>-|TRBV7-7|-|12|TRBJ2-7
TGTGCCAGCAGCTTAGGGAGTTACGAGCAGTACTTC
CASSLGSYEQYF
>-|TRBV19|-|13|TRBJ1-1
TGTGCCAGTAGTTCAAGAGACAGGTCCGAAGCTTTCTTT
CASSSRDRSEAFF
>-|TRBV4-1|-|15|TRBJ1-2
TGCGCCAGCAGCCAAGATGGCGGAGCAAACTATGGCTACACCTTC
CASSQDGGANYGYTF
>TRBD2|TRBV4-1|-|17|TRBJ2-4
TGCGCCAGCAGCCACTCGGGGGGAGCACTAGCCAAAAACATTCAGTACTTC
CASSHSGGALAKNIQYF
>TRBD1|TRBV5-4|few|13|TRBJ2-7
TGTGCCAGCGCCGGGACAGGGGGCGGCGAGCAGTACTTC
CASAGTGGGEQYF
>TRBD1|TRBV6-6|-|15|TRBJ1-2
TGTGCCAGCAGTCAAACCCAGGGGGATAGATATGGCTACACCTTC
CASSQTQGDRYGYTF
>-|TRBV7-9|few|16|TRBJ2-2
TGTGCCAGCAGCTTAGCGGGGGGAGCGAACACCGGGGAGCTGTTTTTT
CASSLAGGANTGELFF
>-|TRBV18|few|13|TRBJ2-1
TGTGCCAGCTCACCAAACAGCAACAATGAGCAGTTCTTC
CASSPNSNNEQFF